The clone carrying this T cell receptor (gamma chain) has just a few counts. The antigen is unknown. The junction does not match germline at one end; this may be a read error. This CDR3 comprises 12 residues. Germline CDR1 reads VINAFY; CDR2 reads YDVSNSKD. RNA was extracted from the cells and then reverse transcribed. CDR3 amplicons came from multiplex PCR with pooled V-gene forward and constant-region reverse primers. TCRdb re-called clones from the multiplex PCR reads using CATT. Of 9,500 to 13,000 gamma-chain clones in the sample, more than 35% were seen once. This entry comes from a study of Vδ1+ human thymocytes. Study outcomes and limitations: Highly polyclonal TRG and TRD repertoires with Gaussian CDR3 length distributions appeared in thymus. TRG sequences recurred across donors, whereas TRD sequences stayed essentially private.

The chain employs TRGV5 and TRGJ1 or TRGJ2. The receptor was derived from a boy less than two years old who had congenital heart surgery. Sequenced sample: Vdelta1+ gamma-delta thymocytes from the thymus. Subset meaning: FACS-sorted CD3+ TCRalphabeta- TCRVdelta1+ TCRVdelta2- thymocytes. The CDR3 DNA reads TGTGCCACTTGGGACACTTATTATAAGAAACTCTTT. Amino acid sequence: CATWDTYYKKLF.